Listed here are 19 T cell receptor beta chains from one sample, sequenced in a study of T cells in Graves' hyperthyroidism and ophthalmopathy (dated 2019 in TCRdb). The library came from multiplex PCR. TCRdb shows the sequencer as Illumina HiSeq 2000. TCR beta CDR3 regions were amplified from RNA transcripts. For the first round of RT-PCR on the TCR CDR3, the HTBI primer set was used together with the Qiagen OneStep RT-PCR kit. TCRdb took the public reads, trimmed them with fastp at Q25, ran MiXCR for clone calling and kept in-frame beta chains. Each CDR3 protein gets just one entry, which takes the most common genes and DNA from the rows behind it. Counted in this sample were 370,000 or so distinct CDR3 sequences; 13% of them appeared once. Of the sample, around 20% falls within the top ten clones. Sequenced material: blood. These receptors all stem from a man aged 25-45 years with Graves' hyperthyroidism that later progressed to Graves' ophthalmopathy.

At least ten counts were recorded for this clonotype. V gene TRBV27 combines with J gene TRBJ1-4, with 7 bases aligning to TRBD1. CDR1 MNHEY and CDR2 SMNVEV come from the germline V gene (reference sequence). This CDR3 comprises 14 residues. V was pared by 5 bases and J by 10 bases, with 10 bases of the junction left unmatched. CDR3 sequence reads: CASSPGGLLGKLFF. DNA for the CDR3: TGTGCCAGCAGTCCAGGGGGGCTGCTCGGAAAACTGTTTTTT.

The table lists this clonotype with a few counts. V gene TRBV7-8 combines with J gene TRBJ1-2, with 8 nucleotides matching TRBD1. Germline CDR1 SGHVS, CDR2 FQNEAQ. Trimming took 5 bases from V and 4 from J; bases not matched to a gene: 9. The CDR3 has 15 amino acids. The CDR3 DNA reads TGTGCCAGCAGCCCGGACAGGGCAACGTCCTATGGCTACACCTTC. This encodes CASSPDRATSYGYTF. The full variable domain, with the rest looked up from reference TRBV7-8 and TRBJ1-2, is GAGVSQSPRYKVAKRGQDVALRCDPISGHVSLFWYQQALGQGPEFLTYFQNEAQLDKSGLPSDRFFAERPEGSVSTLKIQRTQQEDSAVYLCASSPDRATSYGYTFGSGTRLTVV.

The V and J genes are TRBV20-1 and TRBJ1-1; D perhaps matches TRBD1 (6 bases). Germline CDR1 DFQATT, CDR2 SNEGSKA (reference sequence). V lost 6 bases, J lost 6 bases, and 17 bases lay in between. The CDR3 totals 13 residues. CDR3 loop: CSAGGGGTPEAFF. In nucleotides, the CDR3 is TGCAGTGCAGGGGGGGGCGGGACTCCTGAAGCTTTCTTT.

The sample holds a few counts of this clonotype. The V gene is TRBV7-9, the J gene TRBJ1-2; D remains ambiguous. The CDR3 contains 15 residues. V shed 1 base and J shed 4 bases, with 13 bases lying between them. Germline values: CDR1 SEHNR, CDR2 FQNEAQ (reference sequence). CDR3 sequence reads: CASSLVSQMIYGYTF. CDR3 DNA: TGTGCCAGCAGCTTAGTATCACAGATGATCTATGGCTACACCTTC.

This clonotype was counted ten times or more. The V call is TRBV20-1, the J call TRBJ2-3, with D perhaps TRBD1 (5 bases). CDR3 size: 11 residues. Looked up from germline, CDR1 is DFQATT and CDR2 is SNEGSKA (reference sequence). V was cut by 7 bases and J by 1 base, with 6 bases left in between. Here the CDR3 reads CSEGGTDTQYF. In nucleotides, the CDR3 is TGCAGTGAAGGGGGCACAGATACGCAGTATTTT.

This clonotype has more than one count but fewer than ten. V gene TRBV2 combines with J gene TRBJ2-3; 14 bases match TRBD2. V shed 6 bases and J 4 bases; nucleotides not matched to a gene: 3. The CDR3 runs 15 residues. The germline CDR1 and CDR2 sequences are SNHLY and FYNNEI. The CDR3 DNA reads TGTGCCAGCAGGGGGACTAGCGGGGGCTCAGATACGCAGTATTTT. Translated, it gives CASRGTSGGSDTQYF.

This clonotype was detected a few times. The DNA for the CDR3 is TGTGCCAGCAGCTCTGGGGGACAGCTCTCTGGAAACACCATATATTTT. Translated: CASSSGGQLSGNTIYF. V gene TRBV5-5 combines with J gene TRBJ1-3; TRBD1 agrees at 7 bases. Germline-derived CDR1 and CDR2 are SGHKS and YYEKEE (reference sequence). J lost 0 bases, V lost 3 bases, and 6 bases had no gene match. The CDR3 is made up of 16 amino acids.

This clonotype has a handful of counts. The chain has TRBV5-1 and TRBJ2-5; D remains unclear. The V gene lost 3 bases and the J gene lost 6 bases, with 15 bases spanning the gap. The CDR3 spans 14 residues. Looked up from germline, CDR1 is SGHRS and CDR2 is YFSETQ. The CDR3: CASSSNPPDQTQYF. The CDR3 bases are TGCGCCAGCAGCTCGAACCCCCCCGACCAGACCCAGTACTTC.

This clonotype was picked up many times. CDR3 bases: TGTGCCAGCGGCGGACAGGGCTATGGCTACACCTTC. This encodes CASGGQGYGYTF. The chain joins TRBV2 to TRBJ1-2; 8 positions agree with TRBD1. Germline CDR1 SNHLY, CDR2 FYNNEI. V was clipped by 8 bases and J by 4 bases; unmatched bases: 3. The CDR3 has 12 residues.

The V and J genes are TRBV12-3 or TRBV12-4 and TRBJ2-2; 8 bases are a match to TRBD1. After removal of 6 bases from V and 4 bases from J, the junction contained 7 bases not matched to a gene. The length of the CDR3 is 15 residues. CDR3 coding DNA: TGTGCCAGCAGCCTACTCAGGGGGCGCACCGGGGAGCTGTTTTTT. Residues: CASSLLRGRTGELFF.

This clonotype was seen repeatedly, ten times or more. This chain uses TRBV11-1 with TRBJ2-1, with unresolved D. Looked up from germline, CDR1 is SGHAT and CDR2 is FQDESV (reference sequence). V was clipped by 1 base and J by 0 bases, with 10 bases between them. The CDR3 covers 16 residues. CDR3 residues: CASSLEAASSYNEQFF. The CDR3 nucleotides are TGTGCCAGCAGCTTAGAGGCTGCTAGCTCCTACAATGAGCAGTTCTTC. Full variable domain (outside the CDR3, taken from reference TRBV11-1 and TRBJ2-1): EAEVAQSPRYKITEKSQAVAFWCDPISGHATLYWYRQILGQGPELLVQFQDESVVDDSQLPKDRFSAERLKGVDSTLKIQPAELGDSAMYLCASSLEAASSYNEQFFGPGTRLTVL.

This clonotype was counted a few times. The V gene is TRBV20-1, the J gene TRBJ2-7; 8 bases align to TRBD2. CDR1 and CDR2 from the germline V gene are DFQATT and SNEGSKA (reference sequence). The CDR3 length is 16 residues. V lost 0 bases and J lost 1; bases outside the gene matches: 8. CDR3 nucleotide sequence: TGCAGTGCTAGAGATCGCGGGGGGTCCCTATCCTACGAGCAGTACTTC. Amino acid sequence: CSARDRGGSLSYEQYF.

CDR3 sequence reads: CASRRTGTGGHNVYGYTF. The CDR3 DNA reads as TGTGCCAGCAGACGCACCGGGACAGGGGGTCACAATGTCTATGGCTACACCTTC. V gene TRBV11-3 combines with J gene TRBJ1-2; 11 positions match TRBD1. After removal of 6 bases from V and 4 bases from J, the junction contained 16 bases not matched to a gene. Germline V gene data show CDR1 as SGHNT and CDR2 as YENEEA. CDR3 size: 18 residues.

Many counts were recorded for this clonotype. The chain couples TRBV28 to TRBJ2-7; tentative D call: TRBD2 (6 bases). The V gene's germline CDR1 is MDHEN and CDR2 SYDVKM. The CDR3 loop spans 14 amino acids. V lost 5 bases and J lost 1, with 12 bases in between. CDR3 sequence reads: CASSPTGGSYEQYF. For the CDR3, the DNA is TGTGCCAGCAGTCCCACTGGGGGGTCCTACGAGCAGTACTTC.

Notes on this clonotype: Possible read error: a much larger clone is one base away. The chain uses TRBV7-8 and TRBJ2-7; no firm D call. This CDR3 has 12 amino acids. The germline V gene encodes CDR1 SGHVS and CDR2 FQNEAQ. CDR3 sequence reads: CASKGSSHEQYF. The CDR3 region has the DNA TGTGCCAGCAAGGGCAGCTCCCACGAGCAGTACTTC.

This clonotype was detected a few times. The CDR3 DNA sequence: TGTGCCATCAGCTTAGCGGGGGGCACAGATACGCAGTATTTT. Translated, it gives CAISLAGGTDTQYF. The chain has TRBV10-3 and TRBJ2-3, with 9 bases that match TRBD2. Per germline, CDR1 ENHRY and CDR2 SYGVKD. The CDR3 runs to 14 residues. V shed 6 bases and J 1 base; nucleotides not matched to a gene: 2.

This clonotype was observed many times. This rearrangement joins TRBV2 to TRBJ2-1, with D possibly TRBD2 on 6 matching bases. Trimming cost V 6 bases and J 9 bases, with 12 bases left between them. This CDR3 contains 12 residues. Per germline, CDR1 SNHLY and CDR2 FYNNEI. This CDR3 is CASSPGRFEQFF. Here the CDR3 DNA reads TGTGCCAGCAGCCCGGGGAGGTTTGAGCAGTTCTTC.

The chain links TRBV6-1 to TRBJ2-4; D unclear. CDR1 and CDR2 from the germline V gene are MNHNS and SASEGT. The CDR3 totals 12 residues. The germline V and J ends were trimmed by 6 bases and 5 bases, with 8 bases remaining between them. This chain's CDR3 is CASRSFQNIQYF. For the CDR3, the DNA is TGTGCCAGCAGGTCTTTCCAAAACATTCAGTACTTC.

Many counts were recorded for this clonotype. In DNA, the CDR3 is TGTGCCTGGAGTGTGGTGGGCTACAATGAGCAGTTCTTC. This translates into CAWSVVGYNEQFF. V gene TRBV30 combines with J gene TRBJ2-1; unclear D gene. The CDR3 sequence is 13 residues long. Germline V gene sequence: CDR1 GTSNPN, CDR2 SVGIG (reference sequence). The ends were cut back, 0 bases at V and 3 bases at J, with 6 bases in the middle.